This TCR beta chain was identified during a study of blood T cell repertoires in COVID-19 (dated by TCRdb to the early 2020s). At the level of the whole study: Collaborator samples came from the United States, Italy and Spain and covered acute and convalescent phases of COVID-19. Subjects who had been exposed to COVID-19, were actively infected with it, or had recovered from it provided the deeply sampled blood TCRbeta repertoires that made up the dataset. The samples were drawn from the first 160 participants of the ongoing ImmuneRACE study and from 1,200 or so subjects provided by 6 global collaborators. The prospective study material was composed of cDNA or gDNA derived from T cells, B-cell-depleted T cells, or PBMCs. A de-identified subject ID, COVID-19 status, age in years and sex were almost always included in the sample metadata. The repertoires were released in a freely available public database meant as a resource for research on the immune response to SARS-CoV-2. Where available, HLA class I and class II types were taken from metadata supplied by the sample provider and were not determined by assay-based typing. What the study reported, not specific to this receptor: Clinical and demographic metadata were provided uncurated, with the amount varying by source and participant.

At one collaborating source in Seattle, patients were enrolled during active infection and were followed longitudinally through the course of disease. The collaborating institutions used their own protocols to collect whole blood in K2EDTA tubes. For TCRbeta analysis, collaborators shipped samples as frozen whole blood, isolated PBMCs, or DNA extracted from either of those sample types. In regard to this clone: Its antigen target is currently unknown. No per-base quality is available; no much larger clone lies one base away.

V lost 6 bases and J lost 7 bases; the stretch between them is 20 bases long. From cysteine to phenylalanine, the CDR3 is 15 amino acids long. Just CDR3 DNA is preserved here, 45 bases in frame from base 1. CDR1 and CDR2 (SGHTA, FQGNSA) derive from the germline V gene. The immunoSEQ Assay, a bias-controlled multiplex PCR, was used to amplify TCRbeta CDR3 regions from genomic DNA. The original pipeline was this. Nucleated cell counts per sample were estimated from amplification of reference gene primers within the assay. To quantify the absolute abundance of each unique TCRbeta CDR3 rearrangement, sequence reads were collapsed and filtered. For each sample, productive Simpson clonality was calculated as the square root of Simpson's diversity index across productive rearrangements. TCRdb took this table from immuneACCESS and kept in-frame rearrangements with V and J called. Such tables lack part of the clones; where checked against another copy, unresolved V genes explain under half of the gap, and the rest is unexplained. The V and J calls and clone size are taken from that table; D and trimming were inferred from the DNA. The table for this sample lists over 150,000 clones; roughly 88% of them were counted only once. The top ten constitute around 17% of the sample.

The sample was peripheral blood. The clonotype was recovered from a man aged 50-59 years with COVID-19, enrolled during active disease. The sequence joins TRBV7-2 to TRBJ2-3; the D gene is possibly TRBD1, with 7 bases matching. The DNA reads TGTGCCAGCAGACAACTCCGGGAGACAGGGAATACGCAGTATTTT. This is translated as CASRQLRETGNTQYF. The entire variable domain, with the stretches around the CDR3 drawn from the reference TRBV7-2 and TRBJ2-3 proteins, is GAGVSQSPSNKVTEKGKDVELRCDPISGHTALYWYRQSLGQGLEFLIYFQGNSAPDKSGLPSDRFSAERTGGSVSTLTIQRTQQEDSAVYLCASRQLRETGNTQYFGPGTRLTVL.